These 30 T cell receptor beta chains originate from one sample sequenced in a study of blood T cells in healthy people across ages. It was with a sample-barcoded 5' primer and a J-beta primer mix that a second PCR of roughly 7 to 12 cycles was run. TCRdb fed the 5' RACE reads into MiXCR, producing one record per CDR3 protein. The data show about 1.8 million distinct CDR3 sequences, with just under 50% seen just once and about 2.1% held by the top ten. Sequenced sample: blood. All receptors derive from a woman aged 40 to 49 in good health.

The CDR3 DNA sequence: TGTGCCAGCAGTTCTCCGGACAGGCTCTATGGCTACACCTTC. Translation: CASSSPDRLYGYTF. The chain carries TRBV27 and TRBJ1-2, with TRBD1 identical over 7 bases. The germline CDR1 and CDR2 sequences are MNHEY and SMNVEV (reference sequence). The CDR3 contains 14 residues. V lost 4 bases to trimming and J lost 4 bases; unmatched junction nucleotides: 6.

The chain combines TRBV4-2 with TRBJ2-3, with D perhaps TRBD1 or TRBD2 (6 bases each). The germline CDR1 and CDR2 sequences are LGHNA and YNFKEQ. The V gene lost 4 bases and the J gene lost 5 bases, with 16 bases spanning the gap. The CDR3 runs 15 residues. The CDR3, as DNA: TGTGCCAGCAGCCTCGTTCCGGGGGCGGGAGATACGCAGTATTTT. This sequence encodes CASSLVPGAGDTQYF.

In this sample, this clonotype turned up a few times. The rearrangement links TRBV7-9 to TRBJ2-3; D is unresolved. Germline V gives CDR1 SEHNR, CDR2 FQNEAQ (reference sequence). Trimming stripped 5 bases from V and 6 bases from J, with 15 bases between. The CDR3 runs to 14 residues. The DNA for the CDR3 is TGTGCCAGCAGCCCTAGATTGGCACGGGATACGCAGTATTTT. Translated: CASSPRLARDTQYF.

J is TRBJ2-5 and V is TRBV27; 10 bases agree with TRBD1. The CDR3 has 15 amino acids. V dropped 5 bases and J dropped 5; count of bases not matched to a gene: 8. Germline V gene data show CDR1 as MNHEY and CDR2 as SMNVEV (reference sequence). CDR3 sequence (DNA): TGTGCCAGCAGTGGGTGGGACAGGGGCGCGGAGACCCAGTACTTC. This encodes CASSGWDRGAETQYF.

This chain joins TRBV4-1 and TRBJ2-1; TRBD1 matches at 10 bases. The CDR3 has 17 residues. Per germline, CDR1 MGHRA and CDR2 YSYEKL. J was trimmed by 2 bases and V by 1 base; bases with no gene match: 5. CDR3 nucleotide sequence: TGCGCCAGCAGCCAAGTGGGGACAGGGGCCACCTACAATGAGCAGTTCTTC. Protein: CASSQVGTGATYNEQFF.

The chain couples TRBV5-1 to TRBJ1-6; TRBD1 matches at 11 bases. The trim removed 3 bases at V and 4 bases at J, leaving 3 bases unmatched. CDR1 and CDR2 (germline): SGHRS, YFSETQ. CDR3 size: 16 residues. CDR3 sequence reads: CASSWGTGGYNSPLHF. In DNA form, the CDR3 reads TGCGCCAGCAGCTGGGGGACAGGGGGATATAATTCACCCCTCCACTTT.

The chain couples TRBV7-9 to TRBJ1-1; the match to TRBD1 covers 10 bases. CDR3 size: 15 residues. V was pared by 5 bases and J by 9 bases, with 12 bases of the junction left unmatched. Germline V lookup: CDR1 SEHNR, CDR2 FQNEAQ (reference sequence). The CDR3 nucleotides are TGTGCCAGCAGCGCCCCGGGACAGGGGTACGGTAAAGCTTTCTTT. It codes for CASSAPGQGYGKAFF.

The chain is built from TRBV28 and TRBJ2-4; 9 positions agree with TRBD1. The DNA matches TRBJ2-7 better at its end, which makes the J call doubtful. The CDR3 covers 13 residues. CDR1 and CDR2 from the germline V gene are MDHEN and SYDVKM. The CDR3 DNA reads TGTGCCGTCGGGGGACAGGGTATCCACGAGCAGTACTTC. This gives the protein CAVGGQGIHEQYF.

The chain employs TRBV20-1 and TRBJ2-5; 7 nucleotides match TRBD1. The CDR3 extends over 15 amino acids. The germline CDR1 and CDR2 sequences are DFQATT and SNEGSKA (reference sequence). The V and J ends lost 4 bases and 0 bases, in that order; junction bases with no gene match: 8. The DNA of the CDR3 is TGCAGTGCTAAAAAGCGACAGGGATACCAAGAGACCCAGTACTTC. Amino acid sequence: CSAKKRQGYQETQYF.

The V and J genes are TRBV6-1 and TRBJ1-2; no reliable D call. There are 14 residues in the CDR3. Germline V lookup: CDR1 MNHNS, CDR2 SASEGT. Trimming stripped 3 bases from V and 0 bases from J, with 8 bases between. The CDR3 region is CASSESFPNYGYTF. The CDR3 nucleotides read TGTGCCAGCAGTGAGTCGTTCCCTAACTATGGCTACACCTTC.

In the case of this clonotype: A junction boundary mismatches the germline segment, possibly from a read error. The rearrangement links TRBV9 to TRBJ1-1, with unresolved D. There are 13 residues in the CDR3. Germline values: CDR1 SGDLS, CDR2 YYNGEE. CDR3 nucleotides: TGCGCCAGCAGCGTAGCCAGCTACACTGAAGCTTTCTTT. Residues: CASSVASYTEAFF.

This clonotype has a handful of counts. The chain links TRBV10-3 to TRBJ1-6; possible D gene TRBD1, 5 bases. V gave up 4 bases and J gave up 0 bases, with 7 bases separating them. There are 15 residues in the CDR3. CDR1 and CDR2 from the germline V gene are ENHRY and SYGVKD. The CDR3 sequence is CAISVDNSYNSPLHF. The CDR3 DNA reads as TGTGCCATCAGTGTGGACAACTCCTATAATTCACCCCTCCACTTT.

The chain combines TRBV20-1 with TRBJ2-1, with a possible D match to TRBD2 (5 bases). The ends were cut back, 6 bases at V and 5 bases at J, with 11 bases in the middle. The CDR3 contains 12 residues. Looked up from germline, CDR1 is DFQATT and CDR2 is SNEGSKA (reference sequence). The CDR3 is CSAAGLNNEQFF. The DNA for the CDR3 is TGCAGTGCCGCGGGCCTTAACAATGAGCAGTTCTTC.

The CDR3 loop is CASSYSGQGVYEQYF. The CDR3 nucleotides read TGTGCCAGCAGTTATTCCGGACAGGGGGTGTACGAGCAGTACTTC. The chain has TRBV6-5 and TRBJ2-4, with 10 bases that match TRBD1. The J call could be wrong; TRBJ2-7 is a better fit for the DNA end. There are 15 residues in the CDR3. Looked up from germline, CDR1 is MNHEY and CDR2 is SVGAGI.

The chain uses TRBV6-1 and TRBJ2-1, with 8 positions matching TRBD2. With V trimmed by 2 bases and J by 2 bases, 8 bases remained unmatched. CDR1 and CDR2 from the germline V gene are MNHNS and SASEGT. The CDR3 spans 17 residues. CDR3 nucleotides: TGTGCCAGCAGTGAACCGAGCGGGGGCCCGGCCTACAATGAGCAGTTCTTC. It translates to CASSEPSGGPAYNEQFF.

The chain employs TRBV29-1 and TRBJ2-1; possibly TRBD2 for D (6 bases). Germline CDR1 SQVTM, CDR2 ANQGSEA. The V gene lost 7 bases and the J gene lost 11 bases, with 15 bases spanning the gap. The CDR3 runs to 11 residues. In nucleotides, the CDR3 is TGCAGCGCCGTGGGTGGCGGGAAGCAGTTCTTC. It translates to CSAVGGGKQFF.

The chain couples TRBV5-1 to TRBJ2-3; D is undetermined. Trimming stripped 0 bases from V and 0 bases from J, with 8 bases between. This CDR3 region has 15 residues. Germline assignment: CDR1 SGHRS and CDR2 YFSETQ. CDR3 sequence (DNA): TGCGCCAGCAGCTTGGCCGAGGCTAGCACAGATACGCAGTATTTT. Translating gives CASSLAEASTDTQYF.

The J gene is TRBJ1-1, the V gene TRBV13; 9 bases map to TRBD1. Trimming cost V 5 bases and J 4 bases; bases outside gene matches: 11. Germline V gene sequence: CDR1 PRHDT, CDR2 FYEKMQ (reference sequence). CDR3 length equals 16 residues. The CDR3 reads CASSPGQGRWGTEAFF. The CDR3 DNA reads as TGTGCCAGCAGCCCAGGACAGGGGAGGTGGGGCACTGAAGCTTTCTTT.

The chain has TRBV4-3 and TRBJ2-4, with a tentative D call TRBD2 (5 bases). The DNA end lines up better with TRBJ2-5; the J call may be wrong. Germline CDR1 LGHNA, CDR2 YSLEER. The CDR3 length is 15 residues. CDR3 region: CASSQDGVGEETQYF. DNA of the CDR3: TGCGCCAGCAGCCAAGATGGGGTCGGGGAGGAGACCCAGTACTTC.

This clonotype has a handful of counts. A far larger clone is a single base away, which makes a read error likely. The genes are TRBV7-9 and TRBJ2-7, with unresolved D. Germline V gives CDR1 SEHNR, CDR2 FQNEAQ (reference sequence). The CDR3 extends over 12 amino acids. DNA for the CDR3: TGTACCAGCAGCTTACTGGGCTACGAGCAGTACTTC. This sequence encodes CTSSLLGYEQYF.

V gene TRBV5-6 combines with J gene TRBJ1-2, with a weak D call TRBD1 (5 bases). The germline V gene encodes CDR1 SGHDT and CDR2 YYEEEE. The V and J ends lost 1 base and 9 bases respectively, with 13 bases between them. The CDR3 is 13 residues long. The CDR3 bases are TGTGCCAGCAGCTTGTCCGGGGCCGAAAGCTACACCTTC. This encodes CASSLSGAESYTF.

The V gene is TRBV4-3, the J gene TRBJ1-4; D unclear. The CDR3 consists of 15 residues. Trimming shortened V by 3 bases and J by 6 bases, and 14 bases separated the two germline ends. Germline assignment: CDR1 LGHNA and CDR2 YSLEER. The chain's CDR3 is CASSHGWTRYEKLFF. CDR3 coding DNA: TGCGCCAGCAGCCACGGTTGGACCCGGTATGAAAAACTGTTTTTT.

The chain has TRBV3-1 and TRBJ2-7; 11 nucleotides line up with TRBD2. Matching the DNA end better, TRBJ2-4 makes the J call doubtful. Germline V gene sequence: CDR1 LGHDT, CDR2 YNNKEL (reference sequence). CDR3 size: 17 residues. The CDR3 protein is CASSQVAGGRGLDIQYF. In DNA form, the CDR3 reads TGTGCCAGCAGCCAAGTAGCGGGGGGGCGAGGCTTGGACATTCAGTACTTC.

The chain couples TRBV10-1 to TRBJ2-5; D tentatively fits TRBD1 or TRBD2 (5 bases each). The end of the DNA is better explained by TRBJ2-1, so the J call may be wrong. The CDR3 loop spans 15 amino acids. Germline lookup yields CDR1 WNHNN and CDR2 SYGVQD (reference sequence). CDR3 region: CASSESGRPPETQFF. The CDR3 DNA reads as TGCGCCAGCAGTGAGTCGGGACGGCCGCCAGAGACCCAGTTCTTC.

This clonotype was seen just once. The chain combines TRBV28 with TRBJ2-7; D gene unclear. Trimming removed 5 bases at V and 3 bases at J, with 11 bases between. The germline CDR1 and CDR2 sequences are MDHEN and SYDVKM. The CDR3 extends over 13 amino acids. The CDR3 DNA follows: TGTGCCAGCAGTCTTGAAGCTATCTACGAGCAGTACTTC. Translated, it gives CASSLEAIYEQYF.

This rearrangement joins TRBV7-9 to TRBJ2-4; D is unclear. The tail of the sequence fits TRBJ2-5 better, so the J call may be wrong. The germline CDR1 and CDR2 sequences are SEHNR and FQNEAQ (reference sequence). This CDR3 spans 17 amino acids. The CDR3 nucleotides are TGTGCCAGCAGCTTAAAGGGCCGACGGAAGAGATTAGGGACCCAGTACTTC. Protein product: CASSLKGRRKRLGTQYF.

The J gene is TRBJ1-2, the V gene TRBV11-2; 9 positions agree with TRBD1. With V trimmed by 4 bases and J by 2 bases, 5 bases remained unmatched. The CDR3 has 15 amino acids. CDR1 is SGHAT and CDR2 is FQNNGV in the germline V gene. CDR3 residues: CASSWAGQGNYGYTF. CDR3 sequence (DNA): TGTGCCAGCAGCTGGGCGGGACAGGGAAACTATGGCTACACCTTC.

Comments on this clonotype: A much larger clone lies one base from this, so it may be a read error. J is TRBJ2-5 and V is TRBV20-1; 9 bases are shared with TRBD2. The V segment lost 6 bases and the J segment 11 bases; nucleotides outside the gene matches: 16. Germline V CDR1 and CDR2: DFQATT, SNEGSKA (reference sequence). The CDR3 is made up of 14 amino acids. DNA of the CDR3: TGCAGTGCCCCTCGGGCGGGGGGGCACAATGAGCAGTACTTC. Its protein product is CSAPRAGGHNEQYF.

This clonotype has just one count. The chain combines TRBV12-3 or TRBV12-4 with TRBJ2-1, with 9 nucleotides matching TRBD2. J was trimmed by 5 bases and V by 4 bases; bases with no gene match: 6. The CDR3 runs to 15 residues. This chain's CDR3 is CASSWLTSGHNEQFF. Here the CDR3 DNA reads TGTGCCAGCAGTTGGTTGACTAGCGGCCACAATGAGCAGTTCTTC.

The J gene is TRBJ2-7, the V gene TRBV7-8, with D perhaps matching TRBD2 (6 bases). The CDR3 runs 15 residues. Trimming stripped 3 bases from V and 2 bases from J, with 14 bases between. Per germline, CDR1 SGHVS and CDR2 FQNEAQ. Here the CDR3 reads CASSFGGIGPYEQYF. The CDR3 DNA reads TGTGCCAGCAGCTTCGGGGGAATAGGTCCCTACGAGCAGTACTTC.